The 20 T cell receptor beta chains listed next were all sequenced from one sample in a study of T cell repertoires in aging, cancer and after chemotherapy. The template was genomic DNA from peripheral blood, not RNA. TRB rearrangements spanning V, D and J were amplified using mixed TRB-A/B primers. TCRdb re-called the multiplex PCR reads through MiXCR, storing one row per CDR3 protein. The table shows about 9,300 distinct CDR3 sequences, with under 65% occurring only once. Sequencing was performed on blood. The receptors were gathered from a human donor in good health.

The chain uses TRBV7-2 and TRBJ2-5, with 7 bases that match TRBD1. In germline, CDR1 is SGHTA, CDR2 FQGNSA. J was trimmed by 8 bases and V by 5 bases; bases with no gene match: 11. The CDR3 totals 14 residues. CDR3 bases: TGTGCCAGCAGCCCCCACCGGACAGGCGACACCCAGTACTTC. This sequence encodes CASSPHRTGDTQYF.

V gene TRBV5-1 combines with J gene TRBJ1-1; D perhaps matches TRBD1 (6 bases). The germline V gene encodes CDR1 SGHRS and CDR2 YFSETQ. V lost 4 bases, J lost 2 bases, and 9 bases lay in between. This CDR3 spans 13 amino acids. The CDR3 nucleotides read TGCGCCAGCAGCATCAGGGGTAACACTGAAGCTTTCTTT. It encodes CASSIRGNTEAFF.

This clonotype was seen a handful of times. The J gene is TRBJ2-7, the V gene TRBV19; possible D gene TRBD2, 6 bases. The CDR3 consists of 15 residues. V gave up 4 bases and J gave up 4 bases, with 17 bases separating them. In germline, CDR1 is LNHDA, CDR2 SQIVND (reference sequence). The CDR3 DNA reads TGTGCCAGTAGTACCCCGGCGGGGAGGTCGTACGAGCAGTACTTC. This codes for CASSTPAGRSYEQYF.

V usage is TRBV11-1 and J usage is TRBJ1-2; 9 positions match TRBD1. Germline V CDR1 and CDR2: SGHAT, FQDESV (reference sequence). With V trimmed by 5 bases and J by 5 bases, 27 bases remained unmatched. The CDR3 has 21 amino acids. The CDR3 sequence: CASSPTLLFFRQTGGLYGYTF. CDR3 in DNA: TGTGCCAGCAGCCCCACCCTCCTTTTTTTTAGACAGACAGGGGGTTTGTATGGCTACACCTTC.

V is TRBV30 and J is TRBJ2-7; 7 nucleotides line up with TRBD1. The germline CDR1 and CDR2 sequences are GTSNPN and SVGIG (reference sequence). This CDR3 contains 14 residues. V lost 3 bases, J lost 1 base, and 6 bases stayed unmatched. CDR3 nucleotides: TGTGCCTGGAGCCGGACAGGTCGTTCCTACGAGCAGTACTTC. Its translation is CAWSRTGRSYEQYF.

This clonotype was counted only a few times. The rearrangement uses TRBV30 and TRBJ1-1, with TRBD1 matching over 9 bases. In germline, CDR1 is GTSNPN, CDR2 SVGIG (reference sequence). Germline trimming cut 8 bases from V and 0 bases from J; bases unmatched to any gene: 13. The CDR3 is made up of 16 amino acids. The CDR3 spells CASRGTGGALNTEAFF. CDR3 nucleotide sequence: TGTGCCAGCAGGGGTACAGGGGGCGCGTTGAACACTGAAGCTTTCTTT. Full variable domain (missing parts from reference TRBV30 and TRBJ1-1): SQTIHQWPATLVQPVGSPLSLECTVEGTSNPNLYWYRQAAGRGLQLLFYSVGIGQISSEVPQNLSASRPQDRQFILSSKKLLLSDSGFYLCASRGTGGALNTEAFFGQGTRLTVV.

This clonotype was seen a single time. This chain joins TRBV19 and TRBJ2-5; maybe TRBD1 (6 bases). The V and J ends lost 6 bases and 4 bases respectively, with 12 bases between them. The CDR3 runs 13 residues. The V gene's germline CDR1 is LNHDA and CDR2 SQIVND (reference sequence). The CDR3 loop reads CASSSLGGETQYF. CDR3 nucleotide sequence: TGTGCCAGTAGCTCACTAGGGGGAGAGACCCAGTACTTC. Together with reference TRBV19 and TRBJ2-5, the CDR3 gives the full variable domain: DGGITQSPKYLFRKEGQNVTLSCEQNLNHDAMYWYRQDPGQGLRLIYYSQIVNDFQKGDIAEGYSVSREKKESFPLTVTSAQKNPTAFYLCASSSLGGETQYFGPGTRLLVL.

V usage is TRBV4-3 and J usage is TRBJ2-7, with 11 bases identical to TRBD2. Per the germline V gene, CDR1 is LGHNA and CDR2 is YSLEER. The CDR3 spans 18 residues. J gave up 2 bases and V 3 bases, and 12 bases lay outside the gene matches. The CDR3 protein is CASSQYTLTSGGTYEQYF. For the CDR3, the DNA is TGCGCCAGCAGCCAGTATACCTTAACTAGCGGGGGTACCTACGAGCAGTACTTC.

This clonotype showed up just a few times. In nucleotides, the CDR3 is TGTGCCAGCAGACCGGGGGGAATCACAGATACGCAGTATTTT. The encoded protein is CASRPGGITDTQYF. This sequence joins TRBV27 and TRBJ2-3; 7 bases align to TRBD2. CDR1 and CDR2 from the germline V gene are MNHEY and SMNVEV (reference sequence). V shed 6 bases and J 2 bases; nucleotides not matched to a gene: 5. CDR3 length: 14 amino acids.

This chain links TRBV7-6 with TRBJ1-5, with TRBD1 matching over 11 bases. Looked up from germline, CDR1 is SGHVS and CDR2 is FNYEAQ. The J segment lost 5 bases and the V segment lost 4 bases, leaving 10 bases of the junction unmatched. The length of the CDR3 is 17 residues. This CDR3 reads CASSSGTGGLWDQPQHF. DNA of the CDR3: TGTGCCAGCAGCTCCGGGACAGGGGGGCTTTGGGATCAGCCCCAGCATTTT.

The V call is TRBV30, the J call TRBJ2-7; 7 bases line up with TRBD2. Germline V CDR1 and CDR2: GTSNPN, SVGIG (reference sequence). V gave up 2 bases and J gave up 2 bases; unmatched junction bases: 9. CDR3 length equals 15 residues. The CDR3 loop reads CAWSPLEGGPYEQYF. As DNA, the CDR3 is TGTGCCTGGAGTCCCCTAGAGGGAGGGCCCTACGAGCAGTACTTC.

V usage is TRBV12-3 or TRBV12-4 and J usage is TRBJ2-3; D gene ambiguous. The germline V and J ends were trimmed by 6 bases and 4 bases, with 14 bases remaining between them. CDR3 length: 14 residues. The CDR3 here is CASSPERVADTQYF. The CDR3 DNA reads as TGTGCCAGCAGCCCCGAAAGGGTTGCAGATACGCAGTATTTT.

The rearrangement uses TRBV27 and TRBJ1-1; maybe TRBD1 (5 bases). V lost 6 bases, J lost 10 bases, and 24 bases lay in between. CDR1 is MNHEY, CDR2 SMNVEV, per germline (reference sequence). This CDR3 comprises 15 residues. CDR3 loop: CASSSWGSRKVVAFF. CDR3 nucleotides: TGTGCCAGCAGCTCGTGGGGCAGTCGAAAGGTTGTAGCTTTCTTT.

This clonotype has only a few counts. CDR3 sequence (DNA): TGCAGCGTGACAGGGGTGGCCACTGAAGCTTTCTTT. Encoded protein: CSVTGVATEAFF. J is TRBJ1-1 and V is TRBV29-1; 8 nucleotides agree with TRBD1. Unmatched junction bases numbered 4, after V lost 6 bases and J lost 4 bases. The CDR3 covers 12 residues. CDR1 SQVTM and CDR2 ANQGSEA come from the germline V gene. The complete variable domain, with remaining parts taken from reference TRBV29-1 and TRBJ1-1, reads SAVISQKPSRDICQRGTSLTIQCQVDSQVTMMFWYRQQPGQSLTLIATANQGSEATYESGFVIDKFPISRPNLTFSTLTVSNMSPEDSSIYLCSVTGVATEAFFGQGTRLTVV.

This clonotype has a handful of counts. V is TRBV27 and J is TRBJ2-3, with 9 nucleotides matching TRBD2. Germline CDR1 is MNHEY and CDR2 is SMNVEV (reference sequence). The CDR3 runs 15 residues. J lost 5 bases, V lost 5 bases, and 8 bases had no gene match. CDR3: CASSPRSGRGDTQYF. The CDR3 DNA follows: TGTGCCAGCAGTCCCCGTAGCGGGAGAGGAGATACGCAGTATTTT.

The chain is built from TRBV27 and TRBJ1-2, with D possibly matching TRBD1 (5 bases). V lost 9 bases, J lost 0 bases, and 11 bases lay in between. The CDR3 runs to 13 residues. Germline lookup yields CDR1 MNHEY and CDR2 SMNVEV (reference sequence). The CDR3 coding sequence is TGTGCCAGTAAGAGGGGTACTAACTATGGCTACACCTTC. Protein: CASKRGTNYGYTF.

V and J are TRBV30 and TRBJ1-5; D remains unclear. The germline V gene has CDR1 GTSNPN and CDR2 SVGIG (reference sequence). The CDR3 consists of 14 residues. With 0 bases removed from V and 4 bases from J, the gap between germline ends came to 10 bases. The CDR3 sequence: CAWSVMRRNQPQHF. The CDR3 bases are TGTGCCTGGAGTGTGATGCGGAGGAATCAGCCCCAGCATTTT.

This clonotype was observed a single time. The chain is built from TRBV30 and TRBJ1-2; no definite D call. The V end lost 3 bases, the J end lost 8 bases, and 7 bases lay between the germline ends. The germline gives CDR1 GTSNPN, CDR2 SVGIG (reference sequence). The CDR3 runs to 10 residues. The CDR3 loop is CAWRPGGYTF. DNA for the CDR3: TGTGCCTGGAGACCCGGGGGCTACACCTTC.

This clonotype was observed a few times. V is TRBV27 and J is TRBJ1-6; the D gene is possibly TRBD1 (6 bases). Germline CDR1 MNHEY, CDR2 SMNVEV (reference sequence). Trimming removed 6 bases from V and 8 bases from J, with 14 bases in between. CDR3 length: 14 residues. The CDR3 loop reads CASRPTGTYSPLHF. The CDR3 DNA reads as TGTGCCAGCAGACCGACAGGCACTTATTCACCCCTCCACTTT.

The J gene is TRBJ2-5, the V gene TRBV6-5; 10 bases are shared with TRBD1. The CDR3 is made up of 16 amino acids. The V and J ends lost 7 bases and 4 bases, in that order; junction bases with no gene match: 12. Per the germline V gene, CDR1 is MNHEY and CDR2 is SVGAGI. CDR3 amino acids: CASTLRQGAEGETQYF. The CDR3 bases are TGTGCCAGCACCCTACGACAGGGGGCTGAGGGAGAGACCCAGTACTTC.